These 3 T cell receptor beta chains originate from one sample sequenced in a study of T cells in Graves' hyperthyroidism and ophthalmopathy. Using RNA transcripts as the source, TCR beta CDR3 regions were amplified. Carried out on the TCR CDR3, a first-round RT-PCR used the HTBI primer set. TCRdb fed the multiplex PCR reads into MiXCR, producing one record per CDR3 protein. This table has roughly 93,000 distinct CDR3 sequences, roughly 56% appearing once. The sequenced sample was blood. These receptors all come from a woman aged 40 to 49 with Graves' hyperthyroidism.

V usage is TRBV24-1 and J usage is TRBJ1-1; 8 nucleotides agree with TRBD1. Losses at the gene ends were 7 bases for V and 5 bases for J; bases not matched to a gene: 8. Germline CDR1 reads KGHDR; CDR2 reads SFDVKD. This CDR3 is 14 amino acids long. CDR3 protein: CATSGTGGTTEAFF. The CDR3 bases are TGTGCCACCAGCGGCACAGGGGGAACGACTGAAGCTTTCTTT.

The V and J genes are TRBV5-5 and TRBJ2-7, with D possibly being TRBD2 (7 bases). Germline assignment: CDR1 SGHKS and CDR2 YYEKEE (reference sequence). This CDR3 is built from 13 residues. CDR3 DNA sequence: TGTGCTTCCGGGGGGCTAGCGGTCTACGAGCAGTACTTC. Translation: CASGGLAVYEQYF.

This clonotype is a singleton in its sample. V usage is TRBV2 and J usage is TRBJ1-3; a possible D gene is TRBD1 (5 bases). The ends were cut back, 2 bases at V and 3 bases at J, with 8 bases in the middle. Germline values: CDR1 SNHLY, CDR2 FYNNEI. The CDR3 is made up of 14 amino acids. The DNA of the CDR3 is TGTGCCAGCAGTGAACGGACAAGTGGAAACACCATATATTTT. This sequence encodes CASSERTSGNTIYF. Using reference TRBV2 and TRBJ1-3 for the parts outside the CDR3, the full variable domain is EPEVTQTPSHQVTQMGQEVILRCVPISNHLYFYWYRQILGQKVEFLVSFYNNEISEKSEIFDDQFSVERPDGSNFTLKIRSTKLEDSAMYFCASSERTSGNTIYFGEGSWLTVV.